The 6 T cell receptor beta chains listed next were all sequenced from one sample in a study of cytomegalovirus exposure and HLA in healthy donors. The PCR used 60 Vbeta and 13 Jbeta primers. TCRdb's table, derived via immunoSEQ multiplex PCR, lists solely in-frame clones and lacks some. Of about 160,000 clones listed, 80% were seen once; the top ten hold about 6.3%. The material sequenced was PBMCs. All receptors come from a male donor in good health and CMV-seropositive.

The J gene is TRBJ2-7, the V gene TRBV14; D perhaps matches TRBD2 (6 bases). The V end lost 4 bases, the J end lost 3 bases, and 16 bases lay between the germline ends. This CDR3 comprises 15 residues. Germline values: CDR1 SGHDN, CDR2 FVKESK. Here the CDR3 reads CASSLSSGRVYEQYF. The CDR3 DNA is TGTGCCAGCAGCCTTTCGTCCGGGAGAGTCTACGAGCAGTACTTC.

This clone was observed a single time. The chain employs TRBV7-2 and TRBJ2-7; D perhaps matches TRBD2 (6 bases). Germline values: CDR1 SGHTA, CDR2 FQGNSA. CDR3 length equals 12 residues. Deletions cut 5 bases from V and 2 bases from J, with 7 bases between. The CDR3 region has the DNA TGTGCCAGCAGCCCGGGGGCCTACGAGCAGTACTTC. It translates to CASSPGAYEQYF.

CDR3 bases: TGCGCCAGCAGCCAAGTCCCCGGGACAGGAAAGTTCACCCTCCACTTT. This codes for CASSQVPGTGKFTLHF. The rearrangement uses TRBV4-3 and TRBJ1-6; TRBD1 agrees at 8 bases. V was clipped by 1 base and J by 14 bases; unmatched bases: 13. Germline V gene lookup returns CDR1 LGHNA and CDR2 YSLEER. This CDR3 comprises 16 residues.

This chain links TRBV6-5 with TRBJ2-7; TRBD1 agrees at 8 bases. The CDR3 is made up of 15 amino acids. CDR1 is MNHEY, CDR2 SVGAGI, per germline. V shed 2 bases, J shed 5 bases, and the junction held 8 bases outside the gene matches. CDR3 nucleotides: TGTGCCAGCAGTTACAGGACAGGGCCCCTGAACGAGCAGTACTTC. It encodes CASSYRTGPLNEQYF.

The chain is built from TRBV2 and TRBJ1-1, with 9 nucleotides matching TRBD1. The CDR3 has 14 amino acids. Germline V lookup: CDR1 SNHLY, CDR2 FYNNEI. V was pared by 4 bases and J by 12 bases, with 12 bases of the junction left unmatched. CDR3 bases: TGTGCCAGCAGTGGGGGCCGGGACAGGGTAAGATCTTTCTTT. Translating it yields CASSGGRDRVRSFF.

The CDR3 is CASSLGQVTEKLFF. The CDR3, as DNA: TGCGCCAGCAGCCTTGGACAGGTCACAGAAAAACTGTTTTTT. The chain couples TRBV5-1 to TRBJ1-4, with 7 positions matching TRBD1. V dropped 4 bases and J dropped 8; count of bases not matched to a gene: 8. The CDR3 has 14 residues. Germline V gives CDR1 SGHRS, CDR2 YFSETQ. Using reference TRBV5-1 and TRBJ1-4 for the parts outside the CDR3, the full variable domain is KAGVTQTPRYLIKTRGQQVTLSCSPISGHRSVSWYQQTPGQGLQFLFEYFSETQRNKGNFPGRFSGRQFSNSRSEMNVSTLELGDSALYLCASSLGQVTEKLFFGSGTQLSVL.